The 31 T cell receptor beta chains below come from one sample, sequenced in a study of Ad26.COV2.S vaccination and SARS-CoV-2 variants. Stated treatment: 15 to 20 received Ad26.COV2.S at low or high dose, single or two shots; about five received placebo; per-sample allocation not given. Collection of the samples took place on day 63 after the first injection of vaccine or placebo. The method was immunoSEQ multiplex PCR; TCRdb's version includes in-frame clones alone and lacks a portion of them. The sample carries 350,000 to 550,000 clones, roughly nine tenths recorded once. The material was peripheral blood, obtained in a trial of Ad26.COV2.S vaccine versus placebo. Receptors were obtained from a person aged 18-65 years who received the Ad26.COV2.S COVID-19 vaccine or a placebo.

This clone was counted once. V and J are TRBV7-2 and TRBJ1-2; D unclear. Germline V gives CDR1 SGHTA, CDR2 FQGNSA. Trimming removed 3 bases at V and 8 bases at J, with 13 bases between. The CDR3 has 13 residues. CDR3 amino acids: CASSFQREEGYTF. DNA of the CDR3: TGTGCCAGCAGCTTTCAAAGGGAGGAAGGCTACACCTTC.

This chain connects TRBV27 to TRBJ1-2; D is undetermined. The germline gives CDR1 MNHEY, CDR2 SMNVEV (reference sequence). This CDR3 contains 15 residues. Trimming cost V 3 bases and J 5 bases, with 16 bases left between them. CDR3 amino acids: CASSLGRQYLYGYTF. The CDR3, as DNA: TGTGCCAGCAGTTTGGGTCGGCAGTATCTGTATGGCTACACCTTC.

The CDR3 spells CASSTGTANTEAFF. The CDR3 DNA reads TGCGCCAGCAGTACCGGGACAGCTAACACTGAAGCTTTCTTT. The chain links TRBV5-1 to TRBJ1-1; 7 nucleotides match TRBD1. CDR1 and CDR2 (germline): SGHRS, YFSETQ. V gave up 5 bases and J gave up 2 bases; unmatched junction bases: 6. The CDR3 runs to 14 residues.

The CDR3 spells CATSDPGQGSRELFF. Here the CDR3 DNA reads TGTGCCACCAGTGACCCCGGACAGGGAAGCCGGGAGCTGTTTTTT. The J gene is TRBJ2-2, the V gene TRBV24-1; 8 nucleotides line up with TRBD1. This CDR3 comprises 15 residues. Germline V gene lookup returns CDR1 KGHDR and CDR2 SFDVKD. V gave up 4 bases and J gave up 9 bases; unmatched junction bases: 9.

The chain carries TRBV18 and TRBJ1-5; 9 nucleotides match TRBD1. Germline CDR1 is KGHSH and CDR2 is LQKENI. After removal of 5 bases from V and 7 bases from J, the junction contained 9 bases not matched to a gene. The CDR3 is made up of 15 amino acids. The CDR3 here is CASSANGQGLQPQHF. CDR3 DNA sequence: TGTGCCAGCTCAGCCAATGGACAGGGGTTGCAGCCCCAGCATTTT.

This clone was found a few times. This sequence joins TRBV2 and TRBJ1-5; TRBD1 agrees at 12 bases. Per the germline V gene, CDR1 is SNHLY and CDR2 is FYNNEI. Losses at the gene ends were 11 bases for V and 6 bases for J; bases not matched to a gene: 5. The CDR3 totals 13 residues. CDR3 amino acids: CAGDRGRGQPQHF. CDR3 bases: TGTGCCGGGGACAGGGGGCGAGGTCAGCCCCAGCATTTT.

The J gene is TRBJ2-3, the V gene TRBV7-6; D might be TRBD1 or TRBD2, each matching 5 bases. Germline assignment: CDR1 SGHVS and CDR2 FNYEAQ. Between the trimmed V and J ends, which lost 1 base and 4 bases, there was a span of 18 bases. This CDR3 comprises 17 residues. CDR3 coding DNA: TGTGCCAGCAGCTTAGTGGGAAGAACTTTGGGGGCAGATACGCAGTATTTT. Translation gives CASSLVGRTLGADTQYF.

CDR3: CASSSRQGRNEQFF. The CDR3 region has the DNA TGTGCCAGCAGCAGCCGACAGGGTCGTAATGAGCAGTTCTTC. The chain links TRBV7-2 to TRBJ2-1; 7 bases agree with TRBD1. This CDR3 is built from 14 residues. Germline V gives CDR1 SGHTA, CDR2 FQGNSA. J lost 7 bases, V lost 5 bases, and 8 bases had no gene match. The complete variable domain, with remaining parts taken from reference TRBV7-2 and TRBJ2-1, reads GAGVSQSPSNKVTEKGKDVELRCDPISGHTALYWYRQSLGQGLEFLIYFQGNSAPDKSGLPSDRFSAERTGGSVSTLTIQRTQQEDSAVYLCASSSRQGRNEQFFGPGTRLTVL.

The rearrangement joins TRBV27 to TRBJ1-1; weak D call: TRBD1 (5 bases). V was trimmed by 6 bases and J by 3 bases, leaving 11 bases between them. This CDR3 has 13 residues. Germline lookup yields CDR1 MNHEY and CDR2 SMNVEV (reference sequence). CDR3 loop: CASRPGGDTEAFF. The CDR3 DNA sequence: TGTGCCAGCAGGCCCGGAGGGGACACTGAAGCTTTCTTT.

The chain is built from TRBV13 and TRBJ2-5, with D uncertain. CDR1 is PRHDT and CDR2 is FYEKMQ in the germline V gene (reference sequence). The CDR3 extends over 14 amino acids. The V gene lost 0 bases and the J gene lost 4 bases, with 9 bases spanning the gap. The CDR3 is CASSLGYGPETQYF. In DNA, the CDR3 is TGTGCCAGCAGCTTAGGGTACGGGCCAGAGACCCAGTACTTC.

This rearrangement joins TRBV4-2 to TRBJ2-1; possible D gene TRBD2, 6 bases. Germline V CDR1 and CDR2: LGHNA, YNFKEQ. Trimming cost V 4 bases and J 1 base, with 17 bases left between them. The CDR3 has 17 residues. The CDR3 nucleotides are TGTGCCAGCAGCCCCCCCGGGGGTATAGGATCCTACAATGAGCAGTTCTTC. It is translated as CASSPPGGIGSYNEQFF.

In regard to this clone: This CDR3 is also generated by other DNA sequences in the sample. This chain joins TRBV18 and TRBJ1-5; D unresolved. Trimming shortened V by 0 bases and J by 2 bases, and 2 bases separated the two germline ends. Germline CDR1 reads KGHSH; CDR2 reads LQKENI. The CDR3 is 13 amino acids. Here the CDR3 DNA reads TGTGCCAGCTCACCACCGGGCAATCAGCCCCAGCATTTT. This codes for CASSPPGNQPQHF.

The gene calls are TRBV28 and TRBJ2-4; D might be TRBD2 (6 bases). The CDR3 consists of 15 residues. Trimming took 6 bases from V and 1 from J, leaving 13 bases between them. CDR1 is MDHEN, CDR2 SYDVKM, per germline. The CDR3 sequence: CASRASGLAKNIQYF. The CDR3, as DNA: TGTGCCAGCAGGGCAAGCGGGTTGGCCAAAAACATTCAGTACTTC.

This chain joins TRBV11-3 and TRBJ1-3; no firm D call. V shed 2 bases and J shed 0 bases, with 14 bases lying between them. Germline CDR1 reads SGHNT; CDR2 reads YENEEA. The CDR3 runs 17 residues. The CDR3 bases are TGTGCCAGCAGCTTAAGTATCTCGGCAGGCTCTGGAAACACCATATATTTT. Encoded protein: CASSLSISAGSGNTIYF.

The chain links TRBV19 to TRBJ1-5; the D gene is possibly TRBD1 (6 bases). CDR1 LNHDA and CDR2 SQIVND come from the germline V gene (reference sequence). The CDR3 is 14 amino acids. V lost 2 bases and J 5 bases, leaving 10 bases between the germline ends. CDR3 DNA sequence: TGTGCCAGTAGTATACAGGGGCGTGATCAGCCCCAGCATTTT. Translation gives CASSIQGRDQPQHF.

CDR3 amino acids: CASSLGISSTRQPGNTIYF. Written as DNA, the CDR3 is TGTGCCAGCAGCTTAGGCATCTCCTCCACTCGACAGCCAGGAAACACCATATATTTT. The chain recombines TRBV7-9 with TRBJ1-3, with a possible D match to TRBD1 (5 bases). CDR1 is SEHNR and CDR2 is FQNEAQ in the germline V gene (reference sequence). Trimming left V 1 base short and J 4 bases short, with 23 bases between. The CDR3 spans 19 residues. Supplemented by reference TRBV7-9 and TRBJ1-3, the full variable domain reads DTGVSQNPRHKITKRGQNVTFRCDPISEHNRLYWYRQTLGQGPEFLTYFQNEAQLEKSRLLSDRFSAERPKGSFSTLEIQRTEQGDSAMYLCASSLGISSTRQPGNTIYFGEGSWLTVV.

CDR3 DNA sequence: TGTGCCAGTAGTGAGACAGGTTATAATCAGCCCCAGCATTTT. Translating gives CASSETGYNQPQHF. J is TRBJ1-5 and V is TRBV19, with D possibly being TRBD1 (6 bases). CDR1 and CDR2 from the germline V gene are LNHDA and SQIVND (reference sequence). This CDR3 is 14 amino acids long. Trimming pared 5 bases from V and 4 bases from J, leaving 12 bases between.

This sequence joins TRBV11-3 and TRBJ2-5, with 7 nucleotides matching TRBD1. Germline V CDR1 and CDR2: SGHNT, YENEEA. The CDR3 length is 16 residues. The J segment lost 2 bases and the V segment lost 1 base, leaving 7 bases of the junction unmatched. CDR3 region: CASSLGPSTGQETQYF. CDR3 DNA sequence: TGTGCCAGCAGCTTAGGACCCTCGACAGGGCAAGAGACCCAGTACTTC. Filled out from reference TRBV11-3 and TRBJ2-5, the complete variable domain reads EAGVVQSPRYKIIEKKQPVAFWCNPISGHNTLYWYLQNLGQGPELLIRYENEEAVDDSQLPKDRFSAERLKGVDSTLKIQPAELGDSAVYLCASSLGPSTGQETQYFGPGTRLLVL.

This clone was recorded once. The chain has TRBV2 and TRBJ1-5, with D maybe TRBD1 (6 bases). Per the germline V gene, CDR1 is SNHLY and CDR2 is FYNNEI. This CDR3 has 14 amino acids. Trimming stripped 0 bases from V and 11 bases from J, with 14 bases between. DNA of the CDR3: TGTGCCAGCAGTGAAGCGAGGGGGAACAAGGCCCAGCATTTT. The encoded protein is CASSEARGNKAQHF.

The chain uses TRBV28 and TRBJ1-2; D unclear. From germline, CDR1 is MDHEN and CDR2 SYDVKM. V gave up 3 bases and J gave up 4 bases, with 6 bases separating them. CDR3 length: 12 amino acids. CDR3 residues: CASSFKAYGYTF. Written as DNA, the CDR3 is TGTGCCAGCAGTTTTAAGGCCTATGGCTACACCTTC.

This sequence joins TRBV11-3 and TRBJ2-2, with unresolved D. The germline CDR1 and CDR2 sequences are SGHNT and YENEEA. V was clipped by 2 bases and J by 8 bases, with 6 bases between them. The CDR3 extends over 12 amino acids. CDR3: CASSLMGGELFF. CDR3 bases: TGTGCCAGCAGCTTAATGGGGGGGGAGCTGTTTTTT.

The chain uses TRBV2 and TRBJ2-1; D is uncertain. Germline V CDR1 and CDR2: SNHLY, FYNNEI. CDR3 length equals 13 residues. V was trimmed by 5 bases and J by 1 base, leaving 6 bases between them. The DNA of the CDR3 is TGTGCCAGCAGTCCCTTTTCCTACAATGAGCAGTTCTTC. Translating it yields CASSPFSYNEQFF.

The chain carries TRBV7-9 and TRBJ2-3, with D uncertain. V lost 5 bases, J lost 1 base, and 13 bases lay in between. The V gene's germline CDR1 is SEHNR and CDR2 FQNEAQ (reference sequence). The CDR3 loop spans 15 amino acids. CDR3: CASSGVGPGTDTQYF. The CDR3 DNA sequence: TGTGCCAGCAGCGGTGTAGGACCCGGCACAGATACGCAGTATTTT. Supplemented by reference TRBV7-9 and TRBJ2-3, the full variable domain reads DTGVSQNPRHKITKRGQNVTFRCDPISEHNRLYWYRQTLGQGPEFLTYFQNEAQLEKSRLLSDRFSAERPKGSFSTLEIQRTEQGDSAMYLCASSGVGPGTDTQYFGPGTRLTVL.

The genes are TRBV24-1 and TRBJ1-1; D not certain. The CDR3 contains 15 residues. Germline values: CDR1 KGHDR, CDR2 SFDVKD. V lost 3 bases to trimming and J lost 1 base, with 11 bases between them. CDR3 residues: CATSDARAGNTEAFF. The CDR3 DNA reads as TGTGCCACCAGTGATGCGCGGGCCGGGAACACTGAAGCTTTCTTT.

This clone appeared once. This rearrangement joins TRBV19 to TRBJ1-5; a weak D match, TRBD1 (6 bases). Per the germline V gene, CDR1 is LNHDA and CDR2 is SQIVND (reference sequence). This CDR3 is 15 amino acids long. Trimming left V 5 bases short and J 8 bases short, with 19 bases between. The CDR3 spells CASSATPRGPEPQHF. The CDR3 DNA reads TGTGCCAGTAGTGCCACGCCCAGGGGACCGGAGCCCCAGCATTTT. The full variable domain, with the rest looked up from reference TRBV19 and TRBJ1-5, is DGGITQSPKYLFRKEGQNVTLSCEQNLNHDAMYWYRQDPGQGLRLIYYSQIVNDFQKGDIAEGYSVSREKKESFPLTVTSAQKNPTAFYLCASSATPRGPEPQHFGDGTRLSIL.

The chain couples TRBV4-1 to TRBJ1-3; D call uncertain. CDR3 length: 17 residues. Germline loops: CDR1 MGHRA, CDR2 YSYEKL. V dropped 4 bases and J dropped 1 base, with 17 bases sitting between them. CDR3 residues: CASSRTLERVSGNTIYF. CDR3 nucleotide sequence: TGCGCCAGCAGCCGAACCCTAGAGAGGGTTTCTGGAAACACCATATATTTT.

The chain uses TRBV3-1 (or the pseudogene TRBV3-2) and TRBJ2-1, with 12 bases fitting TRBD2. With 4 bases clipped from V and 1 base from J, the junction kept 2 bases outside the gene matches. CDR3 size: 16 residues. Per germline, CDR1 LGHDT and CDR2 YNNKEL (reference sequence). The CDR3 reads CASSPTSGRSYNEQFF. Written as DNA, the CDR3 is TGTGCCAGCAGCCCAACTAGCGGGAGGTCCTACAATGAGCAGTTCTTC.

As regards this clone: At the DNA level, this CDR3 is encoded by other sequences in the same sample as well. This chain joins TRBV7-3 and TRBJ2-2; D is uncertain. The CDR3 length is 15 residues. V lost 5 bases to trimming and J lost 2 bases, with 12 bases between them. From germline, CDR1 is SGHTA and CDR2 FQGTGA. The CDR3 DNA follows: TGTGCCAGCAGCCCCCGAGTAGGTAACACCGGGGAGCTGTTTTTT. Amino acid sequence: CASSPRVGNTGELFF. Full variable domain (outside the CDR3, taken from reference TRBV7-3 and TRBJ2-2): GAGVSQTPSNKVTEKGKYVELRCDPISGHTALYWYRQSLGQGPEFLIYFQGTGAADDSGLPNDRFFAVRPEGSVSTLKIQRTERGDSAVYLCASSPRVGNTGELFFGEGSRLTVL.

The chain joins TRBV7-3 to TRBJ2-3, with 8 nucleotides matching TRBD2. The CDR3 extends over 15 amino acids. In germline, CDR1 is SGHTA, CDR2 FQGTGA. With V trimmed by 1 base and J by 0 bases, 0 bases remained unmatched. CDR3 coding DNA: TGTGCCAGCAGCTTAAGCGGGGGGAGCACAGATACGCAGTATTTT. It yields the protein CASSLSGGSTDTQYF.

The V gene is TRBV11-3, the J gene TRBJ1-4; the D is unclear. V was trimmed by 4 bases and J by 0 bases, leaving 15 bases between them. Germline V gives CDR1 SGHNT, CDR2 YENEEA. This CDR3 spans 17 amino acids. This chain's CDR3 is CASSSRDFRATNEKLFF. The CDR3 region has the DNA TGTGCCAGCAGCTCCCGGGATTTCCGAGCAACTAATGAAAAACTGTTTTTT.

The gene calls are TRBV5-5 and TRBJ2-6, with D uncertain. The V end was cut by 6 bases, the J end by 0 bases, with 7 bases between. Germline CDR1 is SGHKS and CDR2 is YYEKEE (reference sequence). The CDR3 spans 14 residues. CDR3 residues: CASIKISGANVLTF. In DNA form, the CDR3 reads TGTGCCAGCATTAAAATCTCTGGGGCCAACGTCCTGACTTTC.